Shown below are 28 T cell receptor beta chains from a single sample sequenced in a study of blood T cell repertoires in COVID-19. The repertoire was sequenced with immunoSEQ multiplex PCR; TCRdb's copy has only in-frame clones and lacks some. This sample carries about 270,000 clones, around 81% of them seen once, and the ten largest clones take 2.5% to 3%. The specimen was peripheral blood. The source is a woman in her sixties with active or convalescent COVID-19.

V and J are TRBV6-2 or TRBV6-3 and TRBJ1-1; 8 bases fit TRBD1. The CDR3 runs to 14 residues. V shed 2 bases, J shed 9 bases, and the junction held 8 bases outside the gene matches. Germline V gives CDR1 MNHEY, CDR2 SVGEGT. The chain's CDR3 is CASSYRQGSLQAFF. The CDR3 DNA follows: TGTGCCAGCAGTTACCGACAGGGGTCTTTGCAAGCTTTCTTT.

The V gene is TRBV29-1, the J gene TRBJ1-2; 10 bases map to TRBD1. Trimming at V came to 7 bases and at J to 8 bases, leaving 4 bases not matched to a gene. The germline gives CDR1 SQVTM, CDR2 ANQGSEA. This CDR3 comprises 11 residues. The CDR3 spells CSAGQGDGYTF. The DNA of the CDR3 is TGCAGCGCCGGACAGGGGGACGGCTACACCTTC.

This chain joins TRBV10-3 and TRBJ2-2, with TRBD2 matching over 10 bases. Germline V lookup: CDR1 ENHRY, CDR2 SYGVKD. The CDR3 runs 14 residues. J gave up 3 bases and V 11 bases, and 6 bases lay outside the gene matches. The CDR3 DNA reads TGTGCCTCAACTAGCGGGGCGGACACCGGGGAGCTGTTTTTT. As protein: CASTSGADTGELFF.

This clone was seen once. The genes are TRBV15 and TRBJ2-3; TRBD1 matches at 8 bases. CDR3 length: 18 residues. V lost 0 bases to trimming and J lost 2 bases; unmatched junction nucleotides: 10. CDR1 and CDR2 (germline): LNHNV, YYDKDF (reference sequence). CDR3 DNA sequence: TGTGCCACCAGCAGAGATGTCCAAGGACAGGGCTACACAGATACGCAGTATTTT. Its protein product is CATSRDVQGQGYTDTQYF.

This chain uses TRBV6-6 with TRBJ2-3; D possibly corresponds to TRBD1 (7 bases). CDR3 length: 15 amino acids. V lost 6 bases and J lost 1, with 14 bases in between. CDR1 is MNHNY, CDR2 SVGAGI, per germline (reference sequence). CDR3 in amino acids: CASRGGQSGTDTQYF. The CDR3 nucleotides are TGTGCCAGCAGGGGGGGACAGTCCGGCACAGATACGCAGTATTTT.

The chain links TRBV7-2 to TRBJ2-7; 8 bases line up with TRBD1. The V gene end was trimmed by 1 base and the J gene end by 3 bases; junction bases not matched to a gene: 5. Germline V lookup: CDR1 SGHTA, CDR2 FQGNSA. This CDR3 comprises 15 residues. CDR3 protein: CASSLGETGVYEQYF. The CDR3 nucleotides are TGTGCCAGCAGCTTAGGCGAGACAGGGGTCTACGAGCAGTACTTC.

The V call is TRBV5-1, the J call TRBJ1-5; tentatively, D is TRBD1 (5 bases). The CDR3 is 17 amino acids. Trimming shortened V by 4 bases and J by 0 bases, and 17 bases separated the two germline ends. The germline V gene has CDR1 SGHRS and CDR2 YFSETQ. The CDR3 region is CASSQLPTDYSNQPQHF. CDR3 coding DNA: TGCGCCAGCAGCCAACTACCGACAGATTATAGCAATCAGCCCCAGCATTTT.

The genes are TRBV5-6 and TRBJ2-1; no clear D. The CDR3 is 12 amino acids. Germline V gene sequence: CDR1 SGHDT, CDR2 YYEEEE. Trimming pared 2 bases from V and 9 bases from J, leaving 9 bases between. The CDR3 coding sequence is TGTGCCAGCAGCTTAAGTTTCGGTGAGCAGTTCTTC. Its protein is CASSLSFGEQFF. Looking up the rest from reference TRBV5-6 and TRBJ2-1 gives the full variable domain: DAGVTQSPTHLIKTRGQQVTLRCSPKSGHDTVSWYQQALGQGPQFIFQYYEEEERQRGNFPDRFSGHQFPNYSSELNVNALLLGDSALYLCASSLSFGEQFFGPGTRLTVL.

This chain links TRBV7-2 with TRBJ2-5, with TRBD1 matching 7 bases. The CDR3 sequence is 16 residues long. With V trimmed by 3 bases and J by 3 bases, 10 bases remained unmatched. CDR1 is SGHTA, CDR2 FQGNSA, per germline. The CDR3: CASSLPWDSTEETQYF. CDR3 coding DNA: TGTGCCAGCAGCTTGCCATGGGACAGTACCGAAGAGACCCAGTACTTC.

The chain carries TRBV7-2 and TRBJ2-7; 7 bases line up with TRBD2. J lost 0 bases, V lost 7 bases, and 15 bases had no gene match. The CDR3 totals 17 residues. Germline loops: CDR1 SGHTA, CDR2 FQGNSA. CDR3 sequence (DNA): TGTGCCAGCACCTCTGGGTCGGACGGGAGGAGCTCCTACGAGCAGTACTTC. Encoded protein: CASTSGSDGRSSYEQYF.

This clone was observed a handful of times. V gene TRBV5-4 combines with J gene TRBJ1-6, with TRBD1 matching 7 bases. V lost 1 base, J lost 8 bases, and 3 bases stayed unmatched. In germline, CDR1 is SGHNT, CDR2 YYREEE (reference sequence). The CDR3 spans 14 residues. The CDR3: CASSLTGDHSPLHF. The CDR3 bases are TGTGCCAGCAGCTTGACAGGGGATCATTCACCCCTCCACTTT.

The chain is built from TRBV5-5 and TRBJ2-1, with TRBD1 as a possible D gene (6 bases). The germline gives CDR1 SGHKS, CDR2 YYEKEE (reference sequence). V lost 0 bases and J 7 bases, leaving 20 bases between the germline ends. The length of the CDR3 is 17 residues. Here the CDR3 reads CASSLEGQGWENNEQFF. In DNA, the CDR3 is TGTGCCAGCAGCTTGGAGGGGCAGGGGTGGGAGAATAATGAGCAGTTCTTC.

The CDR3 loop is CASSTGTGGFNQPQHF. CDR3 nucleotide sequence: TGTGCCAGCAGTACCGGGACAGGGGGTTTCAATCAGCCCCAGCATTTT. This chain links TRBV28 with TRBJ1-5, with TRBD1 identical over 11 bases. This CDR3 contains 16 residues. Germline CDR1 reads MDHEN; CDR2 reads SYDVKM. V was clipped by 5 bases and J by 3 bases; unmatched bases: 6.

The chain joins TRBV4-2 to TRBJ2-1, with D possibly TRBD1 on 7 matching bases. This CDR3 contains 15 residues. Trimming removed 1 base at V and 8 bases at J, with 15 bases between. Germline CDR1 reads LGHNA; CDR2 reads YNFKEQ. CDR3 in amino acids: CASSQVRQGGDEQFF. CDR3 nucleotides: TGTGCCAGCAGCCAAGTGAGGCAGGGGGGAGATGAGCAGTTCTTC.

The chain couples TRBV15 to TRBJ1-1; maybe TRBD1 (6 bases). The CDR3 covers 13 residues. Trimming took off 3 bases at V and 4 bases at J, with 9 bases between the two ends. The germline gives CDR1 LNHNV, CDR2 YYDKDF (reference sequence). DNA of the CDR3: TGTGCCACCAGCAGGACAGGCTCCACTGAAGCTTTCTTT. Protein sequence: CATSRTGSTEAFF.

V and J are TRBV4-2 and TRBJ2-1; TRBD2 agrees at 8 bases. The junction had 9 bases not matched to a gene; V was cut back by 4 bases and J by 7 bases. The CDR3 is 15 residues long. Germline V lookup: CDR1 LGHNA, CDR2 YNFKEQ. The CDR3 loop reads CASSPERGSGNEQFF. The CDR3 DNA follows: TGTGCCAGCAGCCCTGAGCGGGGGAGCGGAAATGAGCAGTTCTTC.

This clone was picked up many times. The chain joins TRBV6-5 to TRBJ1-6, with TRBD1 identical over 7 bases. J gave up 5 bases and V 4 bases, and 8 bases lay outside the gene matches. The germline CDR1 and CDR2 sequences are MNHEY and SVGAGI. This CDR3 has 16 residues. The CDR3 loop reads CASSFQLTGHNSPLHF. The CDR3 region has the DNA TGTGCCAGCAGTTTCCAACTGACAGGGCATAATTCACCCCTCCACTTT.

This chain uses TRBV6-5 with TRBJ2-7; D is unclear. The CDR3 spans 13 residues. Germline V gene sequence: CDR1 MNHEY, CDR2 SVGAGI. V was shortened by 10 bases and J by 0 bases, with 13 bases between the two germline ends. CDR3 coding DNA: TGTGCCACGGGTGCGGCGGTCTCCTACGAGCAGTACTTC. This encodes CATGAAVSYEQYF.

This rearrangement joins TRBV19 to TRBJ1-4, with 9 positions matching TRBD1. Trimming at V came to 7 bases and at J to 3 bases, leaving 6 bases not matched to a gene. The CDR3 covers 15 residues. Looked up from germline, CDR1 is LNHDA and CDR2 is SQIVND (reference sequence). For the CDR3, the DNA is TGTGCCAGTAAAGGACAGGGGCGTTCTAATGAAAAACTGTTTTTT. It yields the protein CASKGQGRSNEKLFF. Based on the CDR3 plus reference TRBV19 and TRBJ1-4, the full variable domain is DGGITQSPKYLFRKEGQNVTLSCEQNLNHDAMYWYRQDPGQGLRLIYYSQIVNDFQKGDIAEGYSVSREKKESFPLTVTSAQKNPTAFYLCASKGQGRSNEKLFFGSGTQLSVL.

CDR3 sequence (DNA): TGTGCCAGCAGCCTGGACCTGCCCGGCACTGAAGCTTTCTTT. This codes for CASSLDLPGTEAFF. The V call is TRBV5-6, the J call TRBJ1-1; D is uncertain. Trimming shortened V by 4 bases and J by 4 bases, and 14 bases separated the two germline ends. The CDR3 is 14 amino acids. Germline CDR1 SGHDT, CDR2 YYEEEE.

Concerning this clone: The junction and the germline gene differ at one end; a read error may be behind it. The chain has TRBV7-7 and TRBJ2-2; possibly TRBD1 for D (5 bases). The CDR3 is made up of 15 amino acids. Germline V lookup: CDR1 SSHAT, CDR2 FNYEAQ (reference sequence). The DNA of the CDR3 is TGTGCTAGCAGCGTAGGGGCCTCCGGCACCGGGGAGCTGTTTTTT. Protein sequence: CASSVGASGTGELFF. Filled out from reference TRBV7-7 and TRBJ2-2, the complete variable domain reads GAGVSQSPRYKVTKRGQDVTLRCDPISSHATLYWYQQALGQGPEFLTYFNYEAQPDKSGLPSDRFSAERPEGSISTLTIQRTEQRDSAMYRCASSVGASGTGELFFGEGSRLTVL.

The CDR3 sequence: CASSRTGFDGYTF. Here the CDR3 DNA reads TGTGCCAGCAGCCGGACAGGGTTTGATGGCTACACCTTC. The genes are TRBV3-1 (or the pseudogene TRBV3-2) and TRBJ1-2; 8 bases agree with TRBD1. This CDR3 is built from 13 residues. J lost 6 bases, V lost 4 bases, and 4 bases had no gene match. Germline V gene data show CDR1 as LGHDT and CDR2 as YNNKEL (reference sequence).

This clone was observed a single time. The chain couples TRBV9 to TRBJ2-7; no clear D. From germline, CDR1 is SGDLS and CDR2 YYNGEE. This CDR3 region has 14 residues. Trimming took off 0 bases at V and 0 bases at J, with 7 bases between the two ends. The DNA for the CDR3 is TGTGCCAGCAGCGTAGCCTTCTCCTCCTACGAGCAGTACTTC. Amino acid sequence: CASSVAFSSYEQYF.

This clone has just a few counts. The chain employs TRBV7-6 and TRBJ1-2, with D perhaps TRBD1 (6 bases). Trimming pared 7 bases from V and 3 bases from J, leaving 18 bases between. The germline CDR1 and CDR2 sequences are SGHVS and FNYEAQ. There are 15 residues in the CDR3. The CDR3: CASTPSAQGYYGYTF. The CDR3 coding sequence is TGTGCCAGCACCCCTTCGGCCCAGGGGTACTATGGCTACACCTTC.

For this clone: At one of its ends the junction is not consistent with the germline gene, which may arise from a read error. This sequence joins TRBV7-9 and TRBJ1-4; D is ambiguous. Looked up from germline, CDR1 is SEHNR and CDR2 is FQNEAQ (reference sequence). The length of the CDR3 is 16 residues. CDR3 amino acids: CASSPPGPGTDEKLFF. The CDR3 bases are TGTGCCAGCAGCCCGCCAGGACCGGGAACTGATGAAAAACTGTTTTTT. The variable domain in full, completed from reference TRBV7-9 and TRBJ1-4, reads DTGVSQNPRHKITKRGQNVTFRCDPISEHNRLYWYRQTLGQGPEFLTYFQNEAQLEKSRLLSDRFSAERPKGSFSTLEIQRTEQGDSAMYLCASSPPGPGTDEKLFFGSGTQLSVL.

The chain joins TRBV30 to TRBJ1-6, with TRBD1 as a possible D gene (5 bases). V lost 0 bases and J 6 bases, leaving 12 bases between the germline ends. This CDR3 is 15 amino acids long. Germline lookup yields CDR1 GTSNPN and CDR2 SVGIG (reference sequence). The DNA of the CDR3 is TGTGCCTGGAGTGTTATTGACAGAGTTAATTCACCCCTCCACTTT. Translating gives CAWSVIDRVNSPLHF.

The sample holds a few counts of this clone. The V and J genes are TRBV7-9 and TRBJ1-6, with 7 positions matching TRBD1. Losses at the gene ends were 4 bases for V and 7 bases for J; bases not matched to a gene: 4. Germline values: CDR1 SEHNR, CDR2 FQNEAQ (reference sequence). The CDR3 extends over 14 amino acids. The DNA of the CDR3 is TGTGCCAGCAGCTCACAGGGGAGGAATTCACCCCTCCACTTT. It encodes CASSSQGRNSPLHF.

The rearrangement joins TRBV27 to TRBJ2-1; TRBD2 matches 9 bases. The CDR3 spans 15 residues. The trim removed 6 bases at V and 5 bases at J, leaving 8 bases unmatched. The V gene's germline CDR1 is MNHEY and CDR2 SMNVEV (reference sequence). The CDR3 is CASRQSGGPNNEQFF. The CDR3 DNA reads TGTGCCAGCAGGCAGAGCGGGGGGCCTAACAATGAGCAGTTCTTC.